This record concerns one T cell receptor (beta chain) sequence. Its antigen is still unknown. One base away there is no much larger clone; base qualities are not given. The approximately 39 donors, aged roughly 6 to 95 years, were systemically healthy Caucasian individuals from Russia. Each donor gave ten milliliters of peripheral blood, collected into EDTA-treated Vacutainer tubes. Ficoll-Paque density-gradient centrifugation was used to isolate PBMCs, with at least 6 million obtained per sample. Trizol reagent was used to extract total RNA from PBMCs, with at least 5 micrograms per sample. The percentages of naive CD45RAhigh/CD27high T cells were determined by flow cytometry on a PBMC aliquot from every donor. The data were taken from a study of blood T cells in healthy people across ages (dated by TCRdb to about 2015). About the study as a whole: Template switching captured roughly one uniquely barcoded TCR beta cDNA molecule per two T cells in model experiments. To track age-related changes in TCR beta repertoire diversity, the study relied on deep sequencing normalized with unique cDNA molecular identifiers. The donors were divided into four age groups: young (average around 16 years), middle-aged (around 41), aged (about 60) and long-lived (around 80). Donors of different ages were randomly distributed across sequencing lanes to avoid experimental bias. Two additional independent replicas of 1 million unique cDNA reads from the same blood draw were analyzed for two donors (one aged 18 to 29 and one aged 80 or older). Study-wide findings and limitations: Estimates of total diversity from one million sequenced T cells were regarded as lower bounds and underestimates. Conclusive comparison of naive and antigen-experienced compartments was prevented by the profiling of bulk unsorted PBMCs. Observed TCR beta diversity correlated strongly with the percentage of naive T cells measured by flow cytometry. Compared with the aged group, the long-lived group had more naive CD4+ T cells, fewer expanded clones and increased TCR diversity, a pattern suggesting age selection. Observed TCR beta diversity per million T cells fell roughly linearly with age, and a significant reduction was already apparent by age around 36. The CMV infection status of donors was not known, potentially confounding age-related changes in expanded clonotypes.

Library preparation employed 5' RACE. Data came from an Illumina HiSeq 2500. A second about 7 to 11 cycle PCR used a sample-barcoded 5' primer and a J-beta primer mix. Each TCR beta cDNA molecule received a unique molecular identifier from a template-switch 5' adaptor carrying 12 random nucleotides. Each sample yielded at least 3 million CDR3-containing paired-end reads. First-strand cDNA was synthesized from all RNA with the Mint cDNA synthesis kit, primed by a TRBC-specific oligonucleotide. All cDNA was treated with uracil-DNA glycosylase and then went through a first 18-cycle PCR with the universal primers M1SS and BC2_uni_R. The source study handled its data this way. For normalization, 1 million high-quality reads, each with a distinct molecular identifier, were randomly selected from each sample. Instead of being binned into consensus sequences, reads with shared molecular identifiers were discarded. MiTCR, set to a Q25 quality threshold and the strictest error-elimination algorithm, was used for CDR3 identification, clonotype clustering and error correction. Lower-bound total TCR beta diversity was estimated with a nonparametric unseen species model using Euler transformation. Using fastp trimming at Q25 and MiXCR clonotype assembly, TCRdb reanalyzed the public sequencing data and kept in-frame beta chains. Each entry merges the rows of one CDR3 protein and shows their most common DNA and genes. TCRdb's processing, not the authors' own work, is the source of the V and J calls. The table for this sample lists 790,000 or so distinct CDR3 sequences; about 56% of them were counted only once. Roughly 26% of the sample comes from the top ten.

This sequence originates from a middle-aged man in good health. Sequencing was done on a sample of blood.

The nucleotide sequence reads TGTGCCAGCACACCTGACGAGCAGTACTTC. Its translation reads: CASTPDEQYF. Recombination joined TRBV6-5 with TRBJ2-5; the D gene assignment is ambiguous. Near its end, the DNA agrees better with TRBJ2-7, so the J call may be wrong. Via the germline V gene, CDR1 is MNHEY and CDR2 SVGAGI. From its cysteine to its phenylalanine, the CDR3 spans 10 amino acids. Only the CDR3 DNA is retained, 30 bases long and in frame from the first base.